Listed below are T cell receptor beta chains from one sample, sequenced in a study of beta chain features in type 1 diabetes. Produced via immunoSEQ multiplex PCR; TCRdb's table is partial and in-frame only. The sample gives 310,000 or so clones, 11% of which show up once; 0.015% is in the top ten. The specimen sequenced was naive CD4+ T cells from blood. These receptors originate from a woman in her 30s in good health. Both conserved end residues are part of each CDR3. The D gene is left open where the match is weak. Some rows have no size entry. The others give once, few or many, or a class for an expanded clone.

J: TRBJ2-5
size: NA
V: TRBV5-1
D: TRBD2
CDR3: CASSYTGLLQETQYF
DNA: TGCGCCAGCAGCTATACGGGACTACTCCAAGAGACCCAGTACTTC

J: TRBJ2-2
size: few
V: TRBV14
D: NA
CDR3: CASSQDTGVRTGELFF
DNA: TGTGCCAGCAGCCAAGATACGGGGGTTCGGACCGGGGAGCTGTTTTTT

J: TRBJ2-5
size: few
V: TRBV18
D: NA
CDR3: CASSHRDNRTQYF
DNA: TGTGCCAGCTCTCACCGGGACAACAGGACCCAGTACTTC

J: TRBJ1-2
size: few
V: TRBV6-6
D: NA
CDR3: CASSYEANYGYTF
DNA: TGTGCCAGCAGTTACGAGGCGAACTATGGCTACACCTTC

J: TRBJ1-1
size: NA
V: TRBV9
D: NA
CDR3: CASSVEIQGPMNTEAFF
DNA: TGTGCCAGCAGCGTAGAAATCCAGGGGCCTATGAACACTGAAGCTTTCTTT

J: TRBJ1-2
size: NA
V: TRBV7-9
D: TRBD1
CDR3: CASSLHRGRDYGYTF
DNA: TGTGCCAGCAGCTTACACAGGGGGCGAGACTATGGCTACACCTTC

J: TRBJ2-2
size: NA
V: TRBV6-5
D: NA
CDR3: CASSYQTSGELFF
DNA: TGTGCCAGCAGTTACCAAACATCGGGGGAGCTGTTTTTT

J: TRBJ1-2
size: few
V: TRBV10-3
D: TRBD1
CDR3: CAITGDRGGYTF
DNA: TGTGCCATAACCGGGGACAGGGGTGGCTACACCTTC

J: TRBJ2-5
size: NA
V: TRBV28
D: NA
CDR3: CASSFGGLVTQYF
DNA: TGTGCCAGCAGTTTTGGGGGCTTAGTGACCCAGTACTTC

J: TRBJ2-3
size: NA
V: TRBV11-1
D: NA
CDR3: CASSSPSWYSSTDTQYF
DNA: TGTGCCAGCAGCTCCCCTAGCTGGTATTCTAGCACAGATACGCAGTATTTT

J: TRBJ2-7
size: NA
V: TRBV7-2
D: NA
CDR3: CASSLSGSYVNEQYF
DNA: TGTGCCAGCAGCTTATCGGGGTCATACGTCAACGAGCAGTACTTC

J: TRBJ2-7
size: NA
V: TRBV27
D: NA
CDR3: CASRQTIGEQYF
DNA: TGTGCCAGCAGACAAACTATAGGAGAGCAGTACTTC

J: TRBJ1-5
size: NA
V: TRBV30
D: TRBD1
CDR3: CAWSGRTGGNQPQHF
DNA: TGTGCCTGGAGTGGTCGGACAGGGGGCAATCAGCCCCAGCATTTT

J: TRBJ2-3
size: few
V: TRBV7-2
D: NA
CDR3: CASSLAKGNTQYF
DNA: TGTGCCAGCAGCTTAGCCAAGGGGAATACGCAGTATTTT

J: TRBJ2-5
size: NA
V: TRBV28
D: NA
CDR3: CASGQSQGVRETQYF
DNA: TGTGCCAGCGGCCAGAGTCAAGGGGTCAGAGAGACCCAGTACTTC

J: TRBJ1-1
size: NA
V: TRBV20-1
D: NA
CDR3: CSARADWKAFF
DNA: TGCAGTGCTAGAGCCGACTGGAAAGCTTTCTTT

J: TRBJ2-7
size: few
V: TRBV28
D: NA
CDR3: CASSLNGYEQYF
DNA: TGTGCCAGCAGTTTAAACGGCTACGAGCAGTACTTC

J: TRBJ1-2
size: few
V: TRBV7-9
D: TRBD1
CDR3: CASSSGQGGSGYTF
DNA: TGTGCCAGCAGCTCGGGACAGGGGGGAAGTGGCTACACCTTC

J: TRBJ2-1
size: NA
V: TRBV28
D: TRBD1
CDR3: CASRPGQAYNEQFF
DNA: TGTGCCAGCAGACCGGGACAGGCATACAATGAGCAGTTCTTC

J: TRBJ2-1
size: few
V: TRBV18
D: NA
CDR3: CASSLSHRNNEQFF
DNA: TGTGCCAGCTCACTCTCTCACAGGAACAATGAGCAGTTCTTC

J: TRBJ1-5
size: few
V: TRBV11-2
D: NA
CDR3: CASSLDVGRYQPQHF
DNA: TGTGCCAGCAGCTTAGATGTCGGTCGGTATCAGCCCCAGCATTTT

J: TRBJ2-7
size: NA
V: TRBV5-1
D: NA
CDR3: CASSSQGDEQYF
DNA: TGCGCCAGCAGCTCCCAGGGCGACGAGCAGTACTTC

J: TRBJ2-1
size: NA
V: TRBV25-1
D: TRBD1
CDR3: CASSDSQDRGDEQFF
DNA: TGTGCCAGCAGTGACTCCCAGGACAGGGGAGATGAGCAGTTCTTC

J: TRBJ1-2
size: few
V: TRBV7-2
D: NA
CDR3: CASSPTYGYTF
DNA: TGTGCCAGCAGCCCGACATATGGCTACACCTTC

J: TRBJ1-1
size: NA
V: TRBV30
D: NA
CDR3: CAWSTTGTGNTEAFF
DNA: TGTGCCTGGAGTACCACAGGGACGGGGAACACTGAAGCTTTCTTT

J: TRBJ2-3
size: few
V: TRBV9
D: TRBD2
CDR3: CASSITSAFTDTQYF
DNA: TGTGCCAGCAGCATCACTAGCGCGTTCACAGATACGCAGTATTTT

J: TRBJ2-1
size: NA
V: TRBV7-6
D: TRBD2
CDR3: CASSPSSGLYNEQFF
DNA: TGTGCCAGCAGCCCGTCTAGCGGGCTATACAATGAGCAGTTCTTC

J: TRBJ2-2
size: few
V: TRBV29-1
D: TRBD2
CDR3: CTQGPLAGVTGELFF
DNA: TGCACCCAAGGGCCCCTAGCGGGAGTAACCGGGGAGCTGTTTTTT

J: TRBJ1-1
size: NA
V: TRBV25-1
D: TRBD1
CDR3: CASSVTGASTEAFF
DNA: TGTGCCAGCAGTGTCACAGGGGCGAGCACTGAAGCTTTCTTT

J: TRBJ2-1
size: NA
V: TRBV9
D: NA
CDR3: CASSPSRGYNEQFF
DNA: TGTGCCAGCAGCCCCAGCCGGGGATACAATGAGCAGTTCTTC

J: TRBJ2-1
size: few
V: TRBV5-1
D: TRBD2
CDR3: CASSSLAGGPNEQFF
DNA: TGCGCCAGCAGCTCTCTAGCGGGAGGGCCTAATGAGCAGTTCTTC

J: TRBJ2-5
size: few
V: TRBV6-1
D: NA
CDR3: CASSGPGTFQETQYF
DNA: TGTGCCAGCAGTGGGCCAGGGACATTCCAAGAGACCCAGTACTTC

J: TRBJ2-1
size: NA
V: TRBV6-5
D: NA
CDR3: CASSYRDYNEQFF
DNA: TGTGCCAGCAGTTACCGGGATTACAATGAGCAGTTCTTC

J: TRBJ2-1
size: few
V: TRBV7-3
D: TRBD2
CDR3: CASSLRPSGNSNEQFF
DNA: TGTGCCAGCAGCTTAAGACCTAGCGGGAATTCAAATGAGCAGTTCTTC

J: TRBJ2-7
size: NA
V: TRBV7-9
D: TRBD1
CDR3: CASSLVGTGTYEQYF
DNA: TGTGCCAGCAGCTTAGTGGGGACAGGGACCTACGAGCAGTACTTC

J: TRBJ2-1
size: NA
V: TRBV6-5
D: TRBD1
CDR3: CASRRQGSNEQFF
DNA: TGTGCCAGCAGACGACAGGGTTCCAATGAGCAGTTCTTC

J: TRBJ2-3
size: NA
V: TRBV5-1
D: TRBD1
CDR3: CASSAGTGARADTQYF
DNA: TGCGCCAGCAGCGCCGGGACAGGGGCAAGAGCAGATACGCAGTATTTT

J: TRBJ2-2
size: NA
V: TRBV7-2
D: TRBD2
CDR3: CASSLEGLALTGELFF
DNA: TGTGCCAGCAGCTTAGAGGGACTAGCGCTGACCGGGGAGCTGTTTTTT

J: TRBJ2-2
size: NA
V: TRBV30
D: TRBD2
CDR3: CAWSVLAASNTGELFF
DNA: TGTGCCTGGAGTGTACTAGCGGCCTCGAACACCGGGGAGCTGTTTTTT

J: TRBJ1-4
size: few
V: TRBV30
D: NA
CDR3: CAWTTVGGEKLFF
DNA: TGTGCCTGGACGACAGTGGGGGGTGAAAAACTGTTTTTT

J: TRBJ1-3
size: few
V: TRBV30
D: NA
CDR3: CAWSLGTFSGNTIYF
DNA: TGTGCCTGGAGTTTGGGGACTTTCTCTGGAAACACCATATATTTT

J: TRBJ1-1
size: once
V: TRBV6-6
D: NA
CDR3: CASLGRENTEAFF
DNA: TGTGCCAGCTTAGGGCGGGAGAACACTGAAGCTTTCTTT

J: TRBJ2-7
size: NA
V: TRBV7-2
D: TRBD2
CDR3: CASSLGASGTYEQYF
DNA: TGTGCCAGCAGCTTAGGAGCTAGCGGGACCTACGAGCAGTACTTC

J: TRBJ2-1
size: NA
V: TRBV5-1
D: NA
CDR3: CASSPPLRGSPYNEQFF
DNA: TGCGCCAGCAGCCCTCCCCTCAGGGGTTCGCCCTACAATGAGCAGTTCTTC

J: TRBJ2-7
size: NA
V: TRBV6-6
D: NA
CDR3: CASSPWTAVSYEQYF
DNA: TGTGCCAGCAGCCCGTGGACAGCCGTCTCCTACGAGCAGTACTTC

J: TRBJ2-5
size: NA
V: TRBV4-1
D: TRBD1
CDR3: CASSQGQKETQYF
DNA: TGCGCCAGCAGCCAGGGACAGAAAGAGACCCAGTACTTC

J: TRBJ2-7
size: once
V: TRBV28
D: NA
CDR3: CASTNLPPEQYF
DNA: TGTGCCAGCACCAACCTACCTCCCGAGCAGTACTTC

J: TRBJ2-5
size: few
V: TRBV25-1
D: TRBD2
CDR3: CASTPHSGSGETQYF
DNA: TGTGCCAGCACCCCTCATAGCGGGAGCGGAGAGACCCAGTACTTC

J: TRBJ2-7
size: NA
V: TRBV7-9
D: NA
CDR3: CASSSTGPEQYF
DNA: TGTGCCAGCAGCTCAACAGGGCCCGAGCAGTACTTC

J: TRBJ2-7
size: few
V: TRBV30
D: NA
CDR3: CAWSPDRAYEQYF
DNA: TGTGCCTGGAGCCCGGACAGAGCCTACGAGCAGTACTTC

J: TRBJ2-4
size: few
V: TRBV28
D: NA
CDR3: CASSLPDGRNIQYF
DNA: TGTGCCAGCAGTTTACCCGACGGGAGAAACATTCAGTACTTC

J: TRBJ2-1
size: NA
V: TRBV18
D: TRBD2
CDR3: CASSLLSGEGSYNEQFF
DNA: TGTGCCAGCTCACTTCTTAGTGGGGAGGGCTCCTACAATGAGCAGTTCTTC

J: TRBJ2-7
size: NA
V: TRBV18
D: NA
CDR3: CASSPIEGGSEQYF
DNA: TGTGCCAGCTCACCAATAGAGGGGGGGTCCGAGCAGTACTTC

J: TRBJ2-2
size: NA
V: TRBV28
D: NA
CDR3: CASSLDSRGWNGNTGELFF
DNA: TGTGCCAGCAGTTTGGATAGTAGGGGTTGGAACGGGAACACCGGGGAGCTGTTTTTT

J: TRBJ1-4
size: NA
V: TRBV29-1
D: NA
CDR3: CSVVGLSEKLFF
DNA: TGCAGCGTGGTGGGGCTATCTGAAAAACTGTTTTTT

J: TRBJ2-5
size: NA
V: TRBV6-6
D: NA
CDR3: CASRDHRVVVGTQYF
DNA: TGTGCCAGCAGGGACCACAGGGTCGTAGTGGGGACCCAGTACTTC

J: TRBJ2-3
size: few
V: TRBV27
D: NA
CDR3: CASSYTSPQGTDTQYF
DNA: TGTGCCAGCAGTTACACTAGCCCCCAAGGAACAGATACGCAGTATTTT

J: TRBJ1-1
size: NA
V: TRBV30
D: NA
CDR3: CAWSSGGGREAFF
DNA: TGTGCCTGGAGTTCGGGGGGGGGTCGTGAAGCTTTCTTT